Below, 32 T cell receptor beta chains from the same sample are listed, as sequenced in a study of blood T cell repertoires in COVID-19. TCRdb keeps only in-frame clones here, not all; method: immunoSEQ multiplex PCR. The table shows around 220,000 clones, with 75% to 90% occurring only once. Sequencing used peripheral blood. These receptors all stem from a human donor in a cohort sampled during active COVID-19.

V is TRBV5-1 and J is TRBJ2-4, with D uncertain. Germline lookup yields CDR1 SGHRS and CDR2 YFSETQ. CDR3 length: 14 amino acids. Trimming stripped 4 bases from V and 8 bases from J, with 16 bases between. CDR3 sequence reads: CASSPWAQAHIQYF. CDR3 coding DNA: TGCGCCAGCAGCCCCTGGGCCCAGGCTCACATTCAGTACTTC.

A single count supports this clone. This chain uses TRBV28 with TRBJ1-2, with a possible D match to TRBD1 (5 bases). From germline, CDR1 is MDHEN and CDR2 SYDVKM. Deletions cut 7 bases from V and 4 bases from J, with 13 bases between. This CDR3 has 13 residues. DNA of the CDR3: TGTGCCAGCACTCGGGGGGGAGTCTATGGCTACACCTTC. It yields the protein CASTRGGVYGYTF.

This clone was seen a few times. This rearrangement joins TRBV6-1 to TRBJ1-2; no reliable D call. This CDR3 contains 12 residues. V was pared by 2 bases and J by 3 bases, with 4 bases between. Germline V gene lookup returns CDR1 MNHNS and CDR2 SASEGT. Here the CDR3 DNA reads TGTGCCAGCAGTGAACTGTACTATGGCTACACCTTC. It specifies CASSELYYGYTF.

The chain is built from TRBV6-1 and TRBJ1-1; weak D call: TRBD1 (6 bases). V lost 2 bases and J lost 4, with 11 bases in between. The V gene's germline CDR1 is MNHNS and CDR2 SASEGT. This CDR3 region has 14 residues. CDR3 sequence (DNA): TGTGCCAGCAGTGAATCAGGGGTGAGCACTGAAGCTTTCTTT. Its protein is CASSESGVSTEAFF.

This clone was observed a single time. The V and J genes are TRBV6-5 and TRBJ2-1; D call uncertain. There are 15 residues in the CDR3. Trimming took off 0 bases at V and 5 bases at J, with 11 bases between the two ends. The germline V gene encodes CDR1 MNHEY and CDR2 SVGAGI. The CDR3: CASSYSNRMNNEQFF. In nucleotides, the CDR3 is TGTGCCAGCAGTTACTCGAATAGAATGAACAATGAGCAGTTCTTC.

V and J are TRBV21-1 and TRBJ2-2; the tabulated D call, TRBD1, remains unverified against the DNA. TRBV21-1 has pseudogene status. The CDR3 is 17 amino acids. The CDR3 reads CASSRGRGRRVDGELFF. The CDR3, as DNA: TGTGCCAGCAGTAGAGGCAGGGGGCGTAGGGTTGACGGGGAGCTGTTTTTT.

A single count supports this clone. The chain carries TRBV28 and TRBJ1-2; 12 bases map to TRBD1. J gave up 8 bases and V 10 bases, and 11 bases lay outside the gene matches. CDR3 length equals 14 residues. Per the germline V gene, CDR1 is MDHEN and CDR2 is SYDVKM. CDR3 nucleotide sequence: TGTGCCACCACAAGGGACAGGGGGCGCGGGGGCTACACCTTC. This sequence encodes CATTRDRGRGGYTF.

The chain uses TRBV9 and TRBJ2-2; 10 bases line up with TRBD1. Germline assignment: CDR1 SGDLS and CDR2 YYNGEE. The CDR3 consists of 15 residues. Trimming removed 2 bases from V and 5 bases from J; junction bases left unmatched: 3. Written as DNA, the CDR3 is TGTGCCAGCAGCGTGGGACAGGGGATGACCGGGGAGCTGTTTTTT. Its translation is CASSVGQGMTGELFF.

CDR3 sequence: CASSPQGNYGYTF. The CDR3 DNA follows: TGTGCCAGCAGCCCACAGGGTAACTATGGCTACACCTTC. The gene calls are TRBV12-3 or TRBV12-4 and TRBJ1-2; D perhaps matches TRBD1 (6 bases). The CDR3 has 13 amino acids. V dropped 6 bases and J dropped 1 base, with 9 bases sitting between them.

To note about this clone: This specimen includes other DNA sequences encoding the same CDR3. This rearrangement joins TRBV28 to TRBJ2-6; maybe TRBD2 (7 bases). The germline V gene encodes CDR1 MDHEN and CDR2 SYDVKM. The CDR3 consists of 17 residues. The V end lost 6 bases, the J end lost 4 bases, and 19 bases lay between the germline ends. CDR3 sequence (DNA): TGTGCCAGCAGCTTGATAGAAGGGGGGGCGGGGGCCAACGTCCTGACTTTC. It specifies CASSLIEGGAGANVLTF.

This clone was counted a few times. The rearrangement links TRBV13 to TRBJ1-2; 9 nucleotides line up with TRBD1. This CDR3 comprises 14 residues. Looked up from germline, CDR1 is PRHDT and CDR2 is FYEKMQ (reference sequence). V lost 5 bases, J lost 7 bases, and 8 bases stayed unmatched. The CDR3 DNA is TGTGCCAGCAGCGTCGGACAGGGGCGGCGTGGCTACACCTTC. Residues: CASSVGQGRRGYTF.

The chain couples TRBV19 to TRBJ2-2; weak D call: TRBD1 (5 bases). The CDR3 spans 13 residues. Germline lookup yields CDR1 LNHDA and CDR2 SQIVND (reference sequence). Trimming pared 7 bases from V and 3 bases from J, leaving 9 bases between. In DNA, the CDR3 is TGTGCCAGTAAGCAGGGATACACCGGGGAGCTGTTTTTT. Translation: CASKQGYTGELFF. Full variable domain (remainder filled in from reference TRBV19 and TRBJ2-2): DGGITQSPKYLFRKEGQNVTLSCEQNLNHDAMYWYRQDPGQGLRLIYYSQIVNDFQKGDIAEGYSVSREKKESFPLTVTSAQKNPTAFYLCASKQGYTGELFFGEGSRLTVL.

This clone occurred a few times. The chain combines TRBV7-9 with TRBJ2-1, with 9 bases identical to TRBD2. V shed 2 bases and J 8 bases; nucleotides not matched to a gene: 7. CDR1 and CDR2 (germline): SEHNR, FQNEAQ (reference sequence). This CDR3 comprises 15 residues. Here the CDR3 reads CASSLKVAGVDEQFF. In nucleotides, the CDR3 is TGTGCCAGCAGCTTAAAAGTAGCGGGAGTGGATGAGCAGTTCTTC.

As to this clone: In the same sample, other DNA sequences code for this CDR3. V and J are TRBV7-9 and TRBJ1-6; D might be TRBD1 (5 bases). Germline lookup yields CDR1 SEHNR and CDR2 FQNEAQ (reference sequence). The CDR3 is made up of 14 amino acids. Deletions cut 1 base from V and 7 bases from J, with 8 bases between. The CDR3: CASSLVAGNSPLHF. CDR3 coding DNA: TGTGCCAGCAGCTTAGTGGCAGGGAATTCACCCCTCCACTTT.

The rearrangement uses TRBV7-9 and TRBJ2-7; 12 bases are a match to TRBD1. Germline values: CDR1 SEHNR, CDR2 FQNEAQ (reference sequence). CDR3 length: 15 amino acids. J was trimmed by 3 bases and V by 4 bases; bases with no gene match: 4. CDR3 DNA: TGTGCCAGCAGCTGGGGGACAGGGGGCATCTACGAGCAGTACTTC. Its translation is CASSWGTGGIYEQYF.

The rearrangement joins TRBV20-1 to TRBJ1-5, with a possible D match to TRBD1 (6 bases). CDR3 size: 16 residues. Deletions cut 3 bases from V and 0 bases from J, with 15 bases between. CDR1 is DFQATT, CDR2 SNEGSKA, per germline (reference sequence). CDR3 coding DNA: TGCAGTGCTAGTACGCAGGGGCTCTATAGCAATCAGCCCCAGCATTTT. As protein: CSASTQGLYSNQPQHF.

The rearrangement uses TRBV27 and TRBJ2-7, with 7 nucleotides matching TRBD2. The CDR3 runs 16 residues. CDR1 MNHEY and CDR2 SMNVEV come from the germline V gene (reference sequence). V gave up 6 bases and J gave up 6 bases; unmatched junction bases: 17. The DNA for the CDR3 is TGTGCCAGCAGCCCTAGCGCCGGGACTACATATCCCGAGCAGTACTTC. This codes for CASSPSAGTTYPEQYF.

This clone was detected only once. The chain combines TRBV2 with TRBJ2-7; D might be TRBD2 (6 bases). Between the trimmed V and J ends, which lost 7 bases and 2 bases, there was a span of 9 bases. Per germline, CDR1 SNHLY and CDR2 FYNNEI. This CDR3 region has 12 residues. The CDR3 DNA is TGTGCCAGCATAGCTAGCGCCTACGAGCAGTACTTC. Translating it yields CASIASAYEQYF.

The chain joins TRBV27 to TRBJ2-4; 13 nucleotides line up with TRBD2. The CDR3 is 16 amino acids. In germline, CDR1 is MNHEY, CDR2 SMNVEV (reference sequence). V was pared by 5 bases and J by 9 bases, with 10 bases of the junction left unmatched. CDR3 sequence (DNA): TGTGCCAGCAGTCCCTCCGGACTAGCGGGAGCCGGCATTCAGTACTTC. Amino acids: CASSPSGLAGAGIQYF.

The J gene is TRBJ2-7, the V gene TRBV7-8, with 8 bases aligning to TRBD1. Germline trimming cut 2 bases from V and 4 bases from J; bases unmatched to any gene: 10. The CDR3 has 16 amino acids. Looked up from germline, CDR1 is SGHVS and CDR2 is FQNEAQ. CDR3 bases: TGTGCCAGCAGCTTATTGGAGGTTCAGGGGGCTTACGAGCAGTACTTC. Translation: CASSLLEVQGAYEQYF.

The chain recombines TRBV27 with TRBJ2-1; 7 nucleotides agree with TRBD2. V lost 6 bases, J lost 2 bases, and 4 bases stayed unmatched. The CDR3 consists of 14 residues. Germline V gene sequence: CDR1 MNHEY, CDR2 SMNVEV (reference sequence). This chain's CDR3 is CASSPGGTYNEQFF. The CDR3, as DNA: TGTGCCAGCAGCCCGGGGGGAACCTACAATGAGCAGTTCTTC.

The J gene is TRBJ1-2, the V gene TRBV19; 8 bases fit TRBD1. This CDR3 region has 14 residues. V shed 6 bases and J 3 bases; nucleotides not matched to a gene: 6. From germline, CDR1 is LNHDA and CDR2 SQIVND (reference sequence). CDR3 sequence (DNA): TGTGCCAGTAGGGCCCGGGGACAGGACTATGGCTACACCTTC. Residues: CASRARGQDYGYTF. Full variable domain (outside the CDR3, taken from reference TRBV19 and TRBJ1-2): DGGITQSPKYLFRKEGQNVTLSCEQNLNHDAMYWYRQDPGQGLRLIYYSQIVNDFQKGDIAEGYSVSREKKESFPLTVTSAQKNPTAFYLCASRARGQDYGYTFGSGTRLTVV.

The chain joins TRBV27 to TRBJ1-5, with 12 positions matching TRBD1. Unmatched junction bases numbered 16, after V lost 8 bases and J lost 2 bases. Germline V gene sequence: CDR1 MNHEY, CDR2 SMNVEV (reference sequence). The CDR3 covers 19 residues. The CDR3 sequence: CASPCGTGGALAGNQPQHF. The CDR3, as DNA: TGTGCCAGCCCTTGTGGGACAGGGGGCGCGTTGGCTGGCAATCAGCCCCAGCATTTT.

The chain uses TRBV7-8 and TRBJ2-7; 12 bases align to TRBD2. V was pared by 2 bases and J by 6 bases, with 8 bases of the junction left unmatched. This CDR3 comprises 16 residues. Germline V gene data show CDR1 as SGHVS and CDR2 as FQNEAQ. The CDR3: CASSLSDRLAGVEQYF. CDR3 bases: TGTGCCAGCAGCTTATCGGATCGACTAGCGGGAGTCGAGCAGTACTTC. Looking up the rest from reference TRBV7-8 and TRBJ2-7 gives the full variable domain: GAGVSQSPRYKVAKRGQDVALRCDPISGHVSLFWYQQALGQGPEFLTYFQNEAQLDKSGLPSDRFFAERPEGSVSTLKIQRTQQEDSAVYLCASSLSDRLAGVEQYFGPGTRLTVT.

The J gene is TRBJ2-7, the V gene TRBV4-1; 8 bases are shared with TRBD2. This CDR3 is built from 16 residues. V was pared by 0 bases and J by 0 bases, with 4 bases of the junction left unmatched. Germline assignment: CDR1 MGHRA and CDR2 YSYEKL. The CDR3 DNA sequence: TGCGCCAGCAGCCAAGAAAAGGGGACTAGCTCCTACGAGCAGTACTTC. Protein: CASSQEKGTSSYEQYF.

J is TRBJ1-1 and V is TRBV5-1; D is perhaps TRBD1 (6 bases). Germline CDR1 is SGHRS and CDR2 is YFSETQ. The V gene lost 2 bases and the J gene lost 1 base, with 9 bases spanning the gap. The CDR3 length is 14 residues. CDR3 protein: CASSLQGGNTEAFF. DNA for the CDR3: TGCGCCAGCAGCTTACAGGGTGGGAACACTGAAGCTTTCTTT. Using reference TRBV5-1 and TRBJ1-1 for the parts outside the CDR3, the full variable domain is KAGVTQTPRYLIKTRGQQVTLSCSPISGHRSVSWYQQTPGQGLQFLFEYFSETQRNKGNFPGRFSGRQFSNSRSEMNVSTLELGDSALYLCASSLQGGNTEAFFGQGTRLTVV.

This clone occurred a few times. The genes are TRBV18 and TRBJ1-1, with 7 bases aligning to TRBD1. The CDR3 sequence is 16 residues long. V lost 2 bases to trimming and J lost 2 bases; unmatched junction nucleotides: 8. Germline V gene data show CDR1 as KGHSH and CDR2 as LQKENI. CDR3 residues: CASSPYETGSNTEAFF. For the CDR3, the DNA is TGTGCCAGCTCACCATATGAGACAGGGTCCAACACTGAAGCTTTCTTT.

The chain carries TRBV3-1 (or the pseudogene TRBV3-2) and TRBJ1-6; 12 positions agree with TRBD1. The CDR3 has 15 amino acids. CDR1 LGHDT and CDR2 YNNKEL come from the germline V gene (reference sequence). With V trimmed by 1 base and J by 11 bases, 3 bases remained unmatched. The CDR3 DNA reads TGTGCCAGCAGCCAAGGGGGACAGGGGGCAACACCCCTCCACTTT. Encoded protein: CASSQGGQGATPLHF.

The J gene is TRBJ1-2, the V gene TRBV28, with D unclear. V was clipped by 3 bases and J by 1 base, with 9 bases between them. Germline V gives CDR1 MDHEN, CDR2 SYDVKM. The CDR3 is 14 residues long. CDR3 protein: CASSFVQVNYGYTF. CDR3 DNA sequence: TGTGCCAGCAGTTTTGTGCAGGTTAACTATGGCTACACCTTC.

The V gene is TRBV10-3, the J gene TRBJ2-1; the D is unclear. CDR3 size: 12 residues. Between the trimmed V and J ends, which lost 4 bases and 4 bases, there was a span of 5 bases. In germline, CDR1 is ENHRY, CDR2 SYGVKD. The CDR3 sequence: CAISVRYNEQFF. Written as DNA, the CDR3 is TGTGCCATCAGTGTGCGTTACAATGAGCAGTTCTTC.

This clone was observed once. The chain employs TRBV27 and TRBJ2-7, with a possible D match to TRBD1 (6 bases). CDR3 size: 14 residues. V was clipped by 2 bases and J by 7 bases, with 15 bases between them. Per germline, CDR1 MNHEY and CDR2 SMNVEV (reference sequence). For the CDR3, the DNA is TGTGCCAGCAGTTTAGTAGCAGGGGTGGGTGAGCAGTACTTC. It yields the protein CASSLVAGVGEQYF.

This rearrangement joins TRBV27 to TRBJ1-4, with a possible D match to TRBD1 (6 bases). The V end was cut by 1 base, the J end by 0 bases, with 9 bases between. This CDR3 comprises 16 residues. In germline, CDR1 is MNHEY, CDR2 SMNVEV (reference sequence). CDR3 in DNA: TGTGCCAGCAGTTTATACAGGGCCGCAACTAATGAAAAACTGTTTTTT. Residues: CASSLYRAATNEKLFF.